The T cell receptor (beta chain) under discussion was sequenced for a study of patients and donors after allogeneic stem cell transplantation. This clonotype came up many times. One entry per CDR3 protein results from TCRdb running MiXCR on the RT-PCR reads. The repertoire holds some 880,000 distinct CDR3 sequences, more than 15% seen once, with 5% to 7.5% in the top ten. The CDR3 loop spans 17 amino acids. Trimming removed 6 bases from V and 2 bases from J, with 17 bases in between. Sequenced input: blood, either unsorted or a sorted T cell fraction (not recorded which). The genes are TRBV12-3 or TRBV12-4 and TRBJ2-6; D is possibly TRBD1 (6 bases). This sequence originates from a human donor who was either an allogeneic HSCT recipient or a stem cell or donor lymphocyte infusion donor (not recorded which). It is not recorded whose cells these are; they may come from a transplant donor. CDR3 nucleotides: TGTGCCAGCAGAGAGACGGACAGAACCACTGGGGCCAACGTCCTGACTTTC. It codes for CASRETDRTTGANVLTF.